One sample yielded the 22 T cell receptor beta chains listed below, sequenced in a study of blood T cell repertoires in COVID-19. Profiling relied on immunoSEQ multiplex PCR, and the TCRdb table lists in-frame clones only, not all of them. The sample consists of roughly 330,000 clones, roughly 86% of them appearing once. The sequencing input was peripheral blood. All receptors come from a man aged 25-45 years with COVID-19, enrolled during active disease.

This chain links TRBV11-2 with TRBJ2-3, with TRBD2 as a possible D gene (7 bases). Germline V CDR1 and CDR2: SGHAT, FQNNGV. V gave up 1 base and J gave up 11 bases, with 19 bases separating them. This CDR3 is built from 15 residues. The CDR3 loop is CASSLARGPGIGQYF. CDR3 in DNA: TGTGCCAGCAGCTTAGCGCGGGGGCCCGGGATCGGGCAGTATTTT.

J is TRBJ2-1 and V is TRBV6-2 or TRBV6-3; TRBD2 aligns across 11 bases. CDR3 size: 17 residues. CDR1 MNHEY and CDR2 SVGEGT come from the germline V gene. V was clipped by 0 bases and J by 5 bases; unmatched bases: 6. The CDR3 reads CASSYSTASGGNNEQFF. The CDR3, as DNA: TGTGCCAGCAGTTACTCGACGGCTAGCGGGGGGAACAATGAGCAGTTCTTC.

The V gene is TRBV24-1, the J gene TRBJ2-5; D is possibly TRBD1 (6 bases). The ends were cut back, 3 bases at V and 1 base at J, with 8 bases in the middle. CDR3 length equals 14 residues. CDR1 is KGHDR and CDR2 is SFDVKD in the germline V gene. The CDR3 sequence is CATSDRGTQETQYF. The CDR3 DNA sequence: TGTGCCACCAGTGATAGGGGGACCCAAGAGACCCAGTACTTC.

This clone was counted a few times. This chain connects TRBV28 to TRBJ1-4; D perhaps matches TRBD1 (6 bases). The CDR3 sequence is 13 residues long. V lost 7 bases to trimming and J lost 4 bases, with 10 bases between them. Germline CDR1 and CDR2: MDHEN and SYDVKM. In DNA form, the CDR3 reads TGTGCCAGCACGGACAGTAATAATGAAAAACTGTTTTTT. Its protein product is CASTDSNNEKLFF.

The chain joins TRBV3-1 (or the pseudogene TRBV3-2) to TRBJ2-1; 11 bases fit TRBD2. V lost 4 bases, J lost 8 bases, and 7 bases stayed unmatched. Per germline, CDR1 LGHDT and CDR2 YNNKEL (reference sequence). This CDR3 has 15 residues. For the CDR3, the DNA is TGTGCCAGCAGCCGACTAGCGGGAATAGAGGATGAGCAGTTCTTC. This translates into CASSRLAGIEDEQFF.

The chain employs TRBV5-4 and TRBJ2-7; weak D call: TRBD2 (6 bases). The CDR3 consists of 15 residues. The germline V and J ends were trimmed by 0 bases and 6 bases, with 16 bases remaining between them. CDR1 and CDR2 from the germline V gene are SGHNT and YYREEE (reference sequence). CDR3 DNA: TGTGCCAGCAGCTTGGCCGGGAGCCCCCTCCGCGAGCAGTACTTC. Protein: CASSLAGSPLREQYF.

The chain is built from TRBV4-1 and TRBJ1-2; 10 nucleotides agree with TRBD1. Germline CDR1 MGHRA, CDR2 YSYEKL. J was trimmed by 5 bases and V by 0 bases; bases with no gene match: 12. The CDR3 is 18 residues long. This CDR3 is CASSQDGRTGGSVYGYTF. The CDR3 DNA reads TGCGCCAGCAGCCAAGATGGGCGGACAGGGGGAAGCGTATATGGCTACACCTTC.

Only one count was recorded for this clone. CDR3: CASSVIGVGRTVSTDTQYF. In DNA, the CDR3 is TGTGCCAGCAGCGTAATAGGGGTAGGGCGGACAGTCAGCACAGATACGCAGTATTTT. The chain has TRBV9 and TRBJ2-3, with a possible D match to TRBD1 (6 bases). Per the germline V gene, CDR1 is SGDLS and CDR2 is YYNGEE. V lost 1 base to trimming and J lost 0 bases, with 21 bases between them. This CDR3 region has 19 residues.

This rearrangement joins TRBV5-1 to TRBJ2-7; TRBD1 aligns across 7 bases. This CDR3 comprises 14 residues. V lost 4 bases, J lost 5 bases, and 9 bases stayed unmatched. From germline, CDR1 is SGHRS and CDR2 YFSETQ. This CDR3 reads CASSTGQVLNEQYF. In nucleotides, the CDR3 is TGCGCCAGCAGCACCGGACAGGTACTAAACGAGCAGTACTTC. Full variable domain (rest looked up from reference TRBV5-1 and TRBJ2-7): KAGVTQTPRYLIKTRGQQVTLSCSPISGHRSVSWYQQTPGQGLQFLFEYFSETQRNKGNFPGRFSGRQFSNSRSEMNVSTLELGDSALYLCASSTGQVLNEQYFGPGTRLTVT.

The chain couples TRBV28 to TRBJ2-2; 8 nucleotides line up with TRBD1. Germline lookup yields CDR1 MDHEN and CDR2 SYDVKM. The CDR3 loop spans 15 amino acids. The J segment lost 7 bases and the V segment lost 3 bases, leaving 7 bases of the junction unmatched. The CDR3: CASSFGRGLVGELFF. The CDR3 DNA reads as TGTGCCAGCAGTTTCGGCAGGGGGCTTGTCGGGGAGCTGTTTTTT. Full variable domain (missing parts from reference TRBV28 and TRBJ2-2): DVKVTQSSRYLVKRTGEKVFLECVQDMDHENMFWYRQDPGLGLRLIYFSYDVKMKEKGDIPEGYSVSREKKERFSLILESASTNQTSMYLCASSFGRGLVGELFFGEGSRLTVL.

This clone was counted a few times. This chain links TRBV5-1 with TRBJ1-1, with TRBD1 matching 7 bases. CDR1 and CDR2 from the germline V gene are SGHRS and YFSETQ. V shed 4 bases and J 8 bases; nucleotides not matched to a gene: 8. The CDR3 spans 13 residues. In DNA, the CDR3 is TGCGCCAGCAGCCTATTACAGGGGACCGAAGCTTTCTTT. It codes for CASSLLQGTEAFF.

The chain is built from TRBV5-1 and TRBJ2-2; D remains unclear. The CDR3 is 18 residues long. Looked up from germline, CDR1 is SGHRS and CDR2 is YFSETQ. The ends were cut back, 4 bases at V and 4 bases at J, with 23 bases in the middle. DNA for the CDR3: TGCGCCAGCAGCCCCGAGACAAGCCCCCGCGCTACCACCGGGGAGCTGTTTTTT. Amino acid sequence: CASSPETSPRATTGELFF.

This clone was found a few times. The J gene is TRBJ2-1, the V gene TRBV5-5; 7 positions agree with TRBD2. V was clipped by 3 bases and J by 5 bases; unmatched bases: 8. CDR1 and CDR2 from the germline V gene are SGHKS and YYEKEE (reference sequence). This CDR3 region has 15 residues. CDR3 protein: CASSSPGGSNNEQFF. CDR3 coding DNA: TGTGCCAGCAGCTCACCGGGGGGTAGCAACAATGAGCAGTTCTTC. Full variable domain (outside the CDR3, taken from reference TRBV5-5 and TRBJ2-1): DAGVTQSPTHLIKTRGQQVTLRCSPISGHKSVSWYQQVLGQGPQFIFQYYEKEERGRGNFPDRFSARQFPNYSSELNVNALLLGDSALYLCASSSPGGSNNEQFFGPGTRLTVL.

The genes are TRBV29-1 and TRBJ1-2; unclear D gene. Trimming left V 1 base short and J 0 bases short, with 6 bases between. CDR1 is SQVTM, CDR2 ANQGSEA, per germline. The CDR3 has 13 residues. CDR3 sequence reads: CSVEVSANYGYTF. Written as DNA, the CDR3 is TGCAGCGTTGAAGTATCGGCTAACTATGGCTACACCTTC. The full variable domain, in which reference TRBV29-1 and TRBJ1-2 provide the parts outside the CDR3, is SAVISQKPSRDICQRGTSLTIQCQVDSQVTMMFWYRQQPGQSLTLIATANQGSEATYESGFVIDKFPISRPNLTFSTLTVSNMSPEDSSIYLCSVEVSANYGYTFGSGTRLTVV.

This clone has a handful of counts. The rearrangement uses TRBV5-1 and TRBJ2-7; D call uncertain. Trimming shortened V by 2 bases and J by 5 bases, and 5 bases separated the two germline ends. The germline CDR1 and CDR2 sequences are SGHRS and YFSETQ. The length of the CDR3 is 11 residues. CDR3 coding DNA: TGCGCCAGCAGCTTCCGGGACGAGCAGTACTTC. Protein sequence: CASSFRDEQYF. The variable domain in full, with the rest retrieved from reference TRBV5-1 and TRBJ2-7, is KAGVTQTPRYLIKTRGQQVTLSCSPISGHRSVSWYQQTPGQGLQFLFEYFSETQRNKGNFPGRFSGRQFSNSRSEMNVSTLELGDSALYLCASSFRDEQYFGPGTRLTVT.

This clone appeared once. An end of the junction differs from the germline gene, which may be a read error. The DNA for the CDR3 is TGCGCCAGCACGCTCTTTACCGGCGACGGAGCATCCTTC. This translates into CASTLFTGDGASF. This rearrangement joins TRBV5-1 to TRBJ1-2, with D unclear. Germline CDR1 and CDR2: SGHRS and YFSETQ. The CDR3 is 13 amino acids. Combining the CDR3 with reference TRBV5-1 and TRBJ1-2 gives the whole variable domain KAGVTQTPRYLIKTRGQQVTLSCSPISGHRSVSWYQQTPGQGLQFLFEYFSETQRNKGNFPGRFSGRQFSNSRSEMNVSTLELGDSALYLCASTLFTGDGASFGSGTRLTVV.

The rearrangement links TRBV9 to TRBJ2-7; TRBD2 agrees at 14 bases. V lost 4 bases to trimming and J lost 6 bases; unmatched junction nucleotides: 9. Germline V lookup: CDR1 SGDLS, CDR2 YYNGEE. The CDR3 runs to 16 residues. The CDR3 region has the DNA TGTGCCAGCAGCCCGGGACTAGCGGGAGCCCTTGTCGAGCAGTACTTC. Its protein is CASSPGLAGALVEQYF.

The V and J genes are TRBV15 and TRBJ1-2, with 7 bases lining up with TRBD1. The CDR3 covers 15 residues. The ends lost 4 bases at V and 0 bases at J; junction bases unmatched: 5. Germline values: CDR1 LNHNV, CDR2 YYDKDF (reference sequence). The CDR3 sequence: CATSTGQATNYGYTF. CDR3 nucleotide sequence: TGTGCCACCAGCACTGGACAGGCGACTAACTATGGCTACACCTTC.

In nucleotides, the CDR3 is TGTGCCAGCAGTTCCCCGTGGACAGCCTATGAAGCTTTCTTT. Protein product: CASSSPWTAYEAFF. The chain carries TRBV6-5 and TRBJ1-1; D perhaps matches TRBD1 (6 bases). The V and J ends lost 4 bases and 7 bases respectively, with 16 bases between them. Germline V CDR1 and CDR2: MNHEY, SVGAGI. The CDR3 extends over 14 amino acids.

This chain's CDR3 is CASSTRQATNYGYTF. The CDR3 nucleotides read TGTGCCAGCAGCACCCGACAGGCTACTAACTATGGCTACACCTTC. The rearrangement links TRBV5-6 to TRBJ1-2, with D possibly TRBD1 on 6 matching bases. Deletions cut 4 bases from V and 0 bases from J, with 13 bases between. CDR1 and CDR2 (germline): SGHDT, YYEEEE. The CDR3 covers 15 residues.

The chain recombines TRBV30 with TRBJ2-3; 13 positions agree with TRBD2. The germline V gene encodes CDR1 GTSNPN and CDR2 SVGIG (reference sequence). The CDR3 totals 16 residues. V shed 3 bases and J 8 bases; nucleotides not matched to a gene: 11. The CDR3 region has the DNA TGTGCCTGGAGCGCAGTACAGACTAGCGGGAGGAGTACGCAGTATTTT. It codes for CAWSAVQTSGRSTQYF.

The rearrangement joins TRBV18 to TRBJ1-2; the match to TRBD1 covers 7 bases. Trimming at V came to 5 bases and at J to 3 bases, leaving 9 bases not matched to a gene. The CDR3 runs to 15 residues. The germline CDR1 and CDR2 sequences are KGHSH and LQKENI. In DNA form, the CDR3 reads TGTGCCAGCTCAAAGACGAACCAGGGGGACTATGGCTACACCTTC. Translated: CASSKTNQGDYGYTF.